This T cell receptor beta chain appears in the sequencing data of a study of early T cells in non-severe SARS-CoV-2 infection. In TCRdb, the 5' RACE reads were re-called with MiXCR into one record per CDR3 protein. In the table there are about 55,000 distinct CDR3 sequences, 15% of which are singletons. This clonotype has only a few counts. This CDR3 spans 13 amino acids. V trimming: 5 bases; J trimming: 8 bases; junction bases outside the gene matches: 7. From germline, CDR1 is SGHAT and CDR2 FQNNGV. The sample in question was whole blood, obtained at baseline. The TCR originated in an adult who was a healthcare worker with PCR-confirmed SARS-CoV-2 infection or an uninfected control (not recorded which). The chain is built from TRBV11-2 and TRBJ2-3, with 7 bases lining up with TRBD1. The DNA of the CDR3 is TGTGCCAGCAGCCCCGAGACAGGGCGTACGCAGTATTTT. Amino acids: CASSPETGRTQYF.